One T cell receptor (beta chain) is described in this entry. This specimen belongs to a study of patients and donors after allogeneic stem cell transplantation. A single record per CDR3 protein comes from TCRdb applying MiXCR to the RT-PCR reads. In the table there are more than 850,000 distinct CDR3 sequences, more than 15% of which are singletons. Trimming at V came to 11 bases and at J to 6 bases, leaving 8 bases not matched to a gene. The CDR3 extends over 13 amino acids. CDR1 is ENHRY, CDR2 SYGVKD, per germline. The sequence came from a human donor who was either an allogeneic HSCT recipient or a stem cell or donor lymphocyte infusion donor (not recorded which). It is not recorded whose cells these are; they may come from a transplant donor. The rearrangement joins TRBV10-3 to TRBJ2-1; TRBD2 agrees at 9 bases. Input material: blood, either unsorted or a sorted T cell fraction (not recorded which). This CDR3 reads CAVLGTSSNEQFF. In DNA form, the CDR3 reads TGTGCCGTCCTGGGGACTAGCTCCAATGAGCAGTTCTTC.